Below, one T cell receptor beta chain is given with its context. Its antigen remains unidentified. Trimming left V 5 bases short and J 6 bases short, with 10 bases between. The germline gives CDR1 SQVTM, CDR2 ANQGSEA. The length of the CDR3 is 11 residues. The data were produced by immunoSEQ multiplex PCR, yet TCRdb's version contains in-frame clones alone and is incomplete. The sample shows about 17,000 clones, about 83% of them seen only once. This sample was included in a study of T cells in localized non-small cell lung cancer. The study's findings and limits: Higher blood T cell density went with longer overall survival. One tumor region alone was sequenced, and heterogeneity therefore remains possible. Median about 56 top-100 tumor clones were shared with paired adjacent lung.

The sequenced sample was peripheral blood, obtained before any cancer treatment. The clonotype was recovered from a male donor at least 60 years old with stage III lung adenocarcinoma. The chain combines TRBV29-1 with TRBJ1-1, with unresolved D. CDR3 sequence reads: CSVYLYAEAFF. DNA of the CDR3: TGCAGCGTTTACCTATATGCTGAAGCTTTCTTT.